This TCR beta chain was obtained from a study of cytomegalovirus exposure and HLA in healthy donors. 13 Jbeta primers and 60 Vbeta primers were used for the PCR. The data were produced by immunoSEQ multiplex PCR, yet TCRdb's version contains in-frame clones alone and is incomplete. This sample's table reports about 160,000 clones. This CDR3 spans 17 amino acids. Looked up from germline, CDR1 is SQVTM and CDR2 is ANQGSEA. Trimming cost V 0 bases and J 6 bases; bases outside gene matches: 11. The TCR originated in a young man in good health and CMV-seronegative. The chain links TRBV29-1 to TRBJ1-2, with TRBD1 matching 12 bases. The sequencing input was PBMCs. CDR3 in DNA: TGCAGCGTTGAAGACAGGGCCGGGACAGGGGGCCTACATGGCTACACCTTC. Translation gives CSVEDRAGTGGLHGYTF.